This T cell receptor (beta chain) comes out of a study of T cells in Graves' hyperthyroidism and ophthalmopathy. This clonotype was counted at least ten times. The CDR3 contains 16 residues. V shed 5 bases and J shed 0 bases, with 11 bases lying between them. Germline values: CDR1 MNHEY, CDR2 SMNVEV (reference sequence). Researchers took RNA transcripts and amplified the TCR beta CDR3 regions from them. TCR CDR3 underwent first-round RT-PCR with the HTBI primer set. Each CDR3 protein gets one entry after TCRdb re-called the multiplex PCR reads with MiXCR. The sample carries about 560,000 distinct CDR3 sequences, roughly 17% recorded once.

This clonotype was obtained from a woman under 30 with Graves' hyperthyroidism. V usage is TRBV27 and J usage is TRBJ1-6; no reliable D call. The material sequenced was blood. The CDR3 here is CASSALRSSYNSPLHF. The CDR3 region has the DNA TGTGCCAGCAGTGCCCTTAGGAGCTCCTATAATTCACCCCTCCACTTT.